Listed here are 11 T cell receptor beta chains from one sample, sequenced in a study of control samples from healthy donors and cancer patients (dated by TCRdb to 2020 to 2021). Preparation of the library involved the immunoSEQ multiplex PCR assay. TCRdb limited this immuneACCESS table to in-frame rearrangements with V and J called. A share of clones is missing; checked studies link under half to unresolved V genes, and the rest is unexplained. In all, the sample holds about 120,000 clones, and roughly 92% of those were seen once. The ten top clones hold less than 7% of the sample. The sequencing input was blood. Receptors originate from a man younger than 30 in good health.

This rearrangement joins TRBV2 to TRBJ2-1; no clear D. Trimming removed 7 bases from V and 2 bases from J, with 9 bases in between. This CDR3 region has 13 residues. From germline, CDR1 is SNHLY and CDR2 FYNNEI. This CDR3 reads CASTSETYNEQFF. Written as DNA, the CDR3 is TGTGCCAGCACTTCGGAAACCTACAATGAGCAGTTCTTC.

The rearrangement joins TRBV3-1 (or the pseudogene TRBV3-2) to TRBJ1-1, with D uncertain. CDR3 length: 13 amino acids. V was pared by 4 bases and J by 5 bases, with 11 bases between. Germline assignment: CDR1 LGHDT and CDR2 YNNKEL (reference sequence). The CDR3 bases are TGTGCCAGCAGCCCGCACAGCGCTACTGAAGCTTTCTTT. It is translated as CASSPHSATEAFF.

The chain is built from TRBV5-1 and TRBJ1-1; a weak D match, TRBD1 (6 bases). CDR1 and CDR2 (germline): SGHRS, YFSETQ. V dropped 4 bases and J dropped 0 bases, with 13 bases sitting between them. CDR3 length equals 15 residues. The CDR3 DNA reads TGCGCCAGCAGCCCGTGGACAGCGTTGAACACTGAAGCTTTCTTT. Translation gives CASSPWTALNTEAFF.

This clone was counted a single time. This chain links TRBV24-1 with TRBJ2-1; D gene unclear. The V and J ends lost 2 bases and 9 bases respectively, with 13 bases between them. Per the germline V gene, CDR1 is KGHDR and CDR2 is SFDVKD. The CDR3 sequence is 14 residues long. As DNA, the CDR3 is TGTGCCACCAGTGATTCCCTCCTCGACGGTGAGCAGTTCTTC. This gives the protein CATSDSLLDGEQFF.

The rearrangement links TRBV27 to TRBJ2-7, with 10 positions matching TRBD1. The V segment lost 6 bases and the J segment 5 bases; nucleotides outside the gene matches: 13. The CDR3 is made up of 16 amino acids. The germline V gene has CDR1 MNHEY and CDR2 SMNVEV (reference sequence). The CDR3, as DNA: TGTGCCAGCAGCCGCCTTGCGACAGGGGGCAGGAACGAGCAGTACTTC. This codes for CASSRLATGGRNEQYF.

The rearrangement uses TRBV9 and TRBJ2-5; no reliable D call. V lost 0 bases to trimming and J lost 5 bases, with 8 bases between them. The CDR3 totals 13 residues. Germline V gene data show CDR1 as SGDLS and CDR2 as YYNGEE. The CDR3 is CASSVDPFETQYF. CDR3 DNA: TGTGCCAGCAGCGTAGATCCCTTTGAGACCCAGTACTTC.

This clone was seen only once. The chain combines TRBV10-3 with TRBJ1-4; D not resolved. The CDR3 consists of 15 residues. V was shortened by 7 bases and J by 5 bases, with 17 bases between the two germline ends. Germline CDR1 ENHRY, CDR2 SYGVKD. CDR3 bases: TGTGCCATCAAGATAACCGGGATAAAAAATGAAAAACTGTTTTTT. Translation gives CAIKITGIKNEKLFF.

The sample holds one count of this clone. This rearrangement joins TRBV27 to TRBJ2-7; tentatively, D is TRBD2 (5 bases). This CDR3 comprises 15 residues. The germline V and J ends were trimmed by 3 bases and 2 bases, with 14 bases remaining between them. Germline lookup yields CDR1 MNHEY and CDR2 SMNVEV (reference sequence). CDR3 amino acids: CASSFGGSLAYEQYF. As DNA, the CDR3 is TGTGCCAGCAGTTTCGGCGGGTCCCTCGCCTACGAGCAGTACTTC.

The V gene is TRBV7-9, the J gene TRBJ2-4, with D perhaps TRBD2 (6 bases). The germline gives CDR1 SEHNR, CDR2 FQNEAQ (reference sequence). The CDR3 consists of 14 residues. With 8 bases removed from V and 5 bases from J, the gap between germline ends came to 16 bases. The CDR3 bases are TGTGCCAGCGGCGGGGTGGCTGGTCAAAACATTCAGTACTTC. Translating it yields CASGGVAGQNIQYF.

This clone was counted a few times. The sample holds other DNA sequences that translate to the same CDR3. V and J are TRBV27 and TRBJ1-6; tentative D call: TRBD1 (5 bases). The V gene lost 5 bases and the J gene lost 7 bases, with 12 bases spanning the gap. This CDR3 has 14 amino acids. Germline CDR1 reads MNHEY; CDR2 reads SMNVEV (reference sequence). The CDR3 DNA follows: TGTGCCAGCAGTCCCGCCGGGGGGAATTCACCCCTCCACTTT. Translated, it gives CASSPAGGNSPLHF.

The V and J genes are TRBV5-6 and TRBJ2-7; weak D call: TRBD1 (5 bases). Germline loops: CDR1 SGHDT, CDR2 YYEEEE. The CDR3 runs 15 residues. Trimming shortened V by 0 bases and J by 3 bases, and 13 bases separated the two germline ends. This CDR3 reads CASSLVQGLIYEQYF. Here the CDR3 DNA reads TGTGCCAGCAGCTTGGTTCAGGGTTTAATCTACGAGCAGTACTTC.